The 13 T cell receptor beta chains reported below all come from one sample, sequenced in a study of CD8+ T cells in alopecia areata. cDNA reverse transcribed from extracted RNA served as the sequencing template. The table came from immunoSEQ multiplex PCR; TCRdb's copy has only in-frame clones and leaves some out. The profile shows more than 100,000 clones, around three fifths of them singletons. The sample taken for sequencing was CD4+ T cells sorted from blood. The receptors here all came from a human donor in good health.

The chain is built from TRBV30 and TRBJ2-1; TRBD1 is a possible D gene (5 bases). The CDR3 runs to 15 residues. With 0 bases removed from V and 5 bases from J, the gap between germline ends came to 14 bases. The germline gives CDR1 GTSNPN, CDR2 SVGIG (reference sequence). The CDR3 protein is CAWSVLGLGDNEQFF. CDR3 sequence (DNA): TGTGCCTGGAGTGTCCTGGGCCTAGGGGACAATGAGCAGTTCTTC.

The chain joins TRBV7-8 to TRBJ2-3, with 10 bases fitting TRBD2. Trimming cost V 1 base and J 1 base; bases outside gene matches: 5. The CDR3 is 17 amino acids. Germline V gene data show CDR1 as SGHVS and CDR2 as FQNEAQ. The CDR3 DNA sequence: TGTGCCAGCAGCTTAGGGAGCGGGGGGGCCGGCACAGATACGCAGTATTTT. This translates into CASSLGSGGAGTDTQYF.

This clone was seen just once. The chain has TRBV29-1 and TRBJ2-2, with unresolved D. This CDR3 spans 20 amino acids. Trimming removed 2 bases at V and 4 bases at J, with 29 bases between. Germline CDR1 and CDR2: SQVTM and ANQGSEA. The chain's CDR3 is CSVELTSPEGSRVGTGELFF. The CDR3 DNA follows: TGCAGCGTTGAACTCACATCCCCGGAAGGCTCCCGAGTGGGCACCGGGGAGCTGTTTTTT.

V usage is TRBV29-1 and J usage is TRBJ2-2, with TRBD2 matching 15 bases. Germline loops: CDR1 SQVTM, CDR2 ANQGSEA. Trimming removed 4 bases from V and 4 bases from J; junction bases left unmatched: 4. The CDR3 is 16 amino acids. Here the CDR3 DNA reads TGCAGCGTTGCGGGACTAGCGGGGGGCCTCACCGGGGAGCTGTTTTTT. As protein: CSVAGLAGGLTGELFF.

This clone has just a few counts. The V and J genes are TRBV25-1 and TRBJ2-1; 7 nucleotides line up with TRBD2. V was clipped by 5 bases and J by 8 bases; unmatched bases: 15. This CDR3 contains 16 residues. The germline V gene has CDR1 MGHDK and CDR2 SYGVNS. The DNA for the CDR3 is TGTGCCAGCAGTCCCATGGGCGAACCGGGGGGAGATGAGCAGTTCTTC. It encodes CASSPMGEPGGDEQFF. The whole variable domain, remainder taken from reference TRBV25-1 and TRBJ2-1, is EADIYQTPRYLVIGTGKKITLECSQTMGHDKMYWYQQDPGMELHLIHYSYGVNSTEKGDLSSESTVSRIRTEHFPLTLESARPSHTSQYLCASSPMGEPGGDEQFFGPGTRLTVL.

This chain joins TRBV30 and TRBJ1-1, with D maybe TRBD1 (6 bases). This CDR3 comprises 13 residues. CDR1 is GTSNPN, CDR2 SVGIG, per germline (reference sequence). The V and J ends lost 2 bases and 0 bases respectively, with 7 bases between them. This chain's CDR3 is CAWSWGLNTEAFF. The DNA for the CDR3 is TGTGCCTGGAGTTGGGGGCTGAACACTGAAGCTTTCTTT.

DNA of the CDR3: TGTGCCAGCAGCCCCGGGGGACCCCTCCAAGAGACCCAGTACTTC. Amino acid sequence: CASSPGGPLQETQYF. The chain couples TRBV5-4 to TRBJ2-5; possible D gene TRBD2, 6 bases. The germline V and J ends were trimmed by 4 bases and 1 base, with 14 bases remaining between them. The CDR3 spans 15 residues. Germline V gene lookup returns CDR1 SGHNT and CDR2 YYREEE (reference sequence).

In its sample, this clone was seen a few times. The chain carries TRBV7-8 and TRBJ2-5, with TRBD1 matching over 12 bases. Germline lookup yields CDR1 SGHVS and CDR2 FQNEAQ. Trimming at V came to 5 bases and at J to 1 base, leaving 8 bases not matched to a gene. The CDR3 covers 17 residues. The CDR3 bases are TGTGCCAGCAGCCAGAGGGACAGGGGGCTATTCCAAGAGACCCAGTACTTC. Translating it yields CASSQRDRGLFQETQYF.

This chain connects TRBV5-4 to TRBJ1-2, with D uncertain. The CDR3 spans 12 residues. V dropped 4 bases and J dropped 6 bases, with 10 bases sitting between them. CDR1 is SGHNT, CDR2 YYREEE, per germline (reference sequence). The CDR3 coding sequence is TGTGCCAGCAGCCTGGATACCCATGGCTACACCTTC. Amino acids: CASSLDTHGYTF.

J is TRBJ2-2 and V is TRBV7-2; D is uncertain. The length of the CDR3 is 14 residues. Germline CDR1 is SGHTA and CDR2 is FQGNSA. Trimming removed 7 bases at V and 6 bases at J, with 15 bases between. The CDR3 spells CASTLGPTSGELFF. The CDR3 DNA reads TGTGCCAGCACCCTTGGGCCGACATCCGGGGAGCTGTTTTTT. The full variable domain, its missing parts supplied by reference TRBV7-2 and TRBJ2-2, is GAGVSQSPSNKVTEKGKDVELRCDPISGHTALYWYRQSLGQGLEFLIYFQGNSAPDKSGLPSDRFSAERTGGSVSTLTIQRTQQEDSAVYLCASTLGPTSGELFFGEGSRLTVL.

The rearrangement uses TRBV30 and TRBJ2-1, with TRBD2 as a possible D gene (5 bases). Trimming took 1 base from V and 4 from J, leaving 5 bases between them. The CDR3 consists of 12 residues. Germline lookup yields CDR1 GTSNPN and CDR2 SVGIG (reference sequence). CDR3 protein: CAWSAGYNEQFF. CDR3 coding DNA: TGTGCCTGGAGTGCGGGGTACAATGAGCAGTTCTTC.

The V gene is TRBV12-5, the J gene TRBJ2-7; unclear D gene. Trimming cost V 6 bases and J 0 bases, with 6 bases left between them. Germline-derived CDR1 and CDR2 are LGHNT and FRNRAP. CDR3 length: 12 amino acids. CDR3 region: CASGRNSYEQYF. The CDR3 bases are TGTGCTAGTGGCCGGAACTCCTACGAGCAGTACTTC.

This chain links TRBV28 with TRBJ2-5; 8 nucleotides agree with TRBD2. The CDR3 has 14 residues. Germline lookup yields CDR1 MDHEN and CDR2 SYDVKM. V gave up 5 bases and J gave up 3 bases; unmatched junction bases: 5. The DNA of the CDR3 is TGTGCCAGCAGTCCCCCAGCGGGGGAAGAGACCCAGTACTTC. Its protein product is CASSPPAGEETQYF.